One and the same sample provided the 19 T cell receptor beta chains below, sequenced in a study of neoadjuvant anti-PD-1 for oral cavity cancer. Assay: immunoSEQ multiplex PCR; the TCRdb copy retains only in-frame clones and omits some. The sample has approximately 7,100 clones; about half are singletons. Sequencing was performed on tumor tissue, taken before nivolumab (anti-PD-1) treatment. These receptors were obtained from a person aged 35 to 85 with oral cavity squamous cell carcinoma.

Turning to this clone: A read error may produce the germline difference seen at one junction end. In the same sample, other DNA sequences code for this CDR3. This CDR3 is CASTLRGYNEQFF. CDR3 sequence (DNA): TGTGCCAGTACCTTAAGGGGGTACAATGAACAGTTCTTC. The rearrangement joins TRBV19 to TRBJ2-1; a weak D match, TRBD1 (6 bases). The CDR3 spans 13 residues. Looked up from germline, CDR1 is LNHDA and CDR2 is SQIVND (reference sequence).

This chain connects TRBV28 to TRBJ2-7; D possibly corresponds to TRBD1 (5 bases). Germline loops: CDR1 MDHEN, CDR2 SYDVKM. The CDR3 loop spans 14 amino acids. Trimming took 3 bases from V and 3 from J, leaving 12 bases between them. The CDR3 DNA sequence: TGTGCCAGCAGTTTTGCGGACAAGTACTACGAGCAGTACTTC. It encodes CASSFADKYYEQYF.

J is TRBJ2-7 and V is TRBV5-6; TRBD1 matches at 7 bases. Germline V lookup: CDR1 SGHDT, CDR2 YYEEEE. Trimming at V came to 0 bases and at J to 0 bases, leaving 0 bases not matched to a gene. The CDR3 totals 14 residues. The CDR3 here is CASSLDRGSYEQYF. The CDR3 DNA reads TGTGCCAGCAGCTTGGACAGGGGCTCCTACGAGCAGTACTTC.

The J gene is TRBJ2-4, the V gene TRBV14; possibly TRBD2 for D (6 bases). The ends were cut back, 5 bases at V and 4 bases at J, with 12 bases in the middle. The CDR3 covers 14 residues. Germline CDR1 and CDR2: SGHDN and FVKESK. The DNA of the CDR3 is TGTGCCAGCAGCTCACCGGGAGCAAAAAACATTCAGTACTTC. This sequence encodes CASSSPGAKNIQYF.

This clone was observed a single time. The gene calls are TRBV5-6 and TRBJ2-1; 7 nucleotides line up with TRBD2. V gave up 1 base and J gave up 3 bases; unmatched junction bases: 1. From germline, CDR1 is SGHDT and CDR2 YYEEEE. The CDR3 loop spans 14 amino acids. CDR3 loop: CASSLPSGYNEQFF. The CDR3 DNA follows: TGTGCCAGCAGCTTGCCTAGCGGCTACAATGAGCAGTTCTTC.

This rearrangement joins TRBV28 to TRBJ2-5, with unresolved D. The germline V gene encodes CDR1 MDHEN and CDR2 SYDVKM. The CDR3 is 16 residues long. Trimming removed 6 bases at V and 1 base at J, with 18 bases between. CDR3 amino acids: CASSSPSPRRQETQYF. DNA for the CDR3: TGTGCCAGCAGCTCCCCCAGCCCGCGGCGCCAAGAGACCCAGTACTTC.

The chain carries TRBV5-1 and TRBJ1-3; D call uncertain. Deletions cut 2 bases from V and 12 bases from J, with 21 bases between. CDR1 SGHRS and CDR2 YFSETQ come from the germline V gene. The CDR3 contains 15 residues. The CDR3 DNA is TGCGCCAGCAGCTTAGAAAGGAGGACCGAATCGCACATATATTTT. Its protein is CASSLERRTESHIYF.

The V call is TRBV7-2, the J call TRBJ1-2; D uncertain. CDR3 size: 13 residues. The germline CDR1 and CDR2 sequences are SGHTA and FQGNSA. The V end was cut by 1 base, the J end by 10 bases, with 13 bases between. The CDR3 nucleotides read TGTGCCAGCAGCTTAGTCGAAGGGAAGGACTACACCTTC. It encodes CASSLVEGKDYTF.

The CDR3 nucleotides are TGTGCCAGTAGGAGGGCGGGAGGATTTGAGCAGTTCTTC. Amino acid sequence: CASRRAGGFEQFF. The chain is built from TRBV19 and TRBJ2-1, with 8 bases identical to TRBD2. This CDR3 has 13 residues. From germline, CDR1 is LNHDA and CDR2 SQIVND (reference sequence). Germline trimming cut 6 bases from V and 9 bases from J; bases unmatched to any gene: 7.

J is TRBJ2-2 and V is TRBV7-2, with 9 positions matching TRBD2. This CDR3 contains 14 residues. Germline V lookup: CDR1 SGHTA, CDR2 FQGNSA. Germline trimming cut 5 bases from V and 6 bases from J; bases unmatched to any gene: 4. This CDR3 is CASSVSGGAGELFF. CDR3 DNA sequence: TGTGCCAGCAGCGTTAGCGGGGGCGCCGGGGAGCTGTTTTTT.

Worth noting for this clone: An end of the junction differs from the germline gene, which may be a read error. The V gene is TRBV20-1, the J gene TRBJ2-7, with TRBD1 matching over 9 bases. Germline loops: CDR1 DFQATT, CDR2 SNEGSKA (reference sequence). This CDR3 is built from 11 residues. CDR3 DNA sequence: TGCAGTGCTAGAGAGACAGGGGGGAAGCACTTC. It codes for CSARETGGKHF.

This chain joins TRBV2 and TRBJ2-2, with D uncertain. Germline CDR1 and CDR2: SNHLY and FYNNEI. This CDR3 spans 12 amino acids. With 2 bases removed from V and 8 bases from J, the gap between germline ends came to 6 bases. Here the CDR3 DNA reads TGTGCCAGCAGTGAACTTTCTGGGGAGCTGTTTTTT. This translates into CASSELSGELFF.

This clone came up a few times. The V call is TRBV5-5, the J call TRBJ1-2; D is perhaps TRBD1 (5 bases). The CDR3 runs to 15 residues. Deletions cut 0 bases from V and 6 bases from J, with 15 bases between. From germline, CDR1 is SGHKS and CDR2 YYEKEE (reference sequence). CDR3 residues: CASSLGGREGNGYTF. CDR3 DNA: TGTGCCAGCAGCTTGGGAGGCAGGGAAGGGAATGGCTACACCTTC.

The chain couples TRBV5-6 to TRBJ2-7; 9 bases agree with TRBD1. Germline CDR1 SGHDT, CDR2 YYEEEE. V lost 3 bases to trimming and J lost 1 base; unmatched junction nucleotides: 8. The CDR3 has 16 residues. In nucleotides, the CDR3 is TGTGCCAGCAGCTCCGAGGACAGGGGAGAATCCTACGAGCAGTACTTC. Translated, it gives CASSSEDRGESYEQYF.

This clone was seen once. The V and J genes are TRBV23-1 and TRBJ1-1; D unresolved. TRBV23-1 is sorted into the ORF group, with uncertain function. The CDR3 spans 16 residues. V was cut by 3 bases and J by 0 bases, with 14 bases left in between. The CDR3 DNA sequence: TGCGCCAGCAGTCAGCGGGGAAGAGGGCTGAACACTGAAGCTTTCTTT. Protein product: CASSQRGRGLNTEAFF.

This rearrangement joins TRBV27 to TRBJ1-5; D is perhaps TRBD1 (6 bases). This CDR3 has 13 residues. Trimming removed 6 bases at V and 4 bases at J, with 10 bases between. From germline, CDR1 is MNHEY and CDR2 SMNVEV (reference sequence). This chain's CDR3 is CASRSQGNQPQHF. The CDR3 DNA sequence: TGTGCCAGCAGGTCGCAGGGGAATCAGCCCCAGCATTTT.

This rearrangement joins TRBV7-8 to TRBJ1-5; 7 bases fit TRBD1. CDR3 length: 17 residues. V dropped 5 bases and J dropped 6; count of bases not matched to a gene: 16. Germline V gene data show CDR1 as SGHVS and CDR2 as FQNEAQ. The CDR3 here is CASSPGTASRKGQPQHF. CDR3 DNA: TGTGCCAGCAGCCCCGGGACAGCTTCCAGAAAGGGTCAGCCCCAGCATTTT. Full variable domain (outside the CDR3, taken from reference TRBV7-8 and TRBJ1-5): GAGVSQSPRYKVAKRGQDVALRCDPISGHVSLFWYQQALGQGPEFLTYFQNEAQLDKSGLPSDRFFAERPEGSVSTLKIQRTQQEDSAVYLCASSPGTASRKGQPQHFGDGTRLSIL.

This clone was recorded a few times. The rearrangement joins TRBV7-6 to TRBJ2-1; D might be TRBD1 (6 bases). The CDR3 is 15 residues long. Germline lookup yields CDR1 SGHVS and CDR2 FNYEAQ. V was cut by 5 bases and J by 9 bases, with 20 bases left in between. The CDR3 coding sequence is TGTGCCAGCAGCGCTCCGACAGGACGGGTCCCTGAGCAGTTCTTC. It codes for CASSAPTGRVPEQFF.

The chain links TRBV16 to TRBJ1-1; D is unresolved. This CDR3 spans 13 amino acids. Germline V CDR1 and CDR2: KGHSY, FQNENV. Trimming removed 4 bases from V and 1 base from J, with 7 bases in between. DNA for the CDR3: TGTGCCAGCAGCCTCGGCGAGAACACTGAAGCTTTCTTT. This translates into CASSLGENTEAFF.